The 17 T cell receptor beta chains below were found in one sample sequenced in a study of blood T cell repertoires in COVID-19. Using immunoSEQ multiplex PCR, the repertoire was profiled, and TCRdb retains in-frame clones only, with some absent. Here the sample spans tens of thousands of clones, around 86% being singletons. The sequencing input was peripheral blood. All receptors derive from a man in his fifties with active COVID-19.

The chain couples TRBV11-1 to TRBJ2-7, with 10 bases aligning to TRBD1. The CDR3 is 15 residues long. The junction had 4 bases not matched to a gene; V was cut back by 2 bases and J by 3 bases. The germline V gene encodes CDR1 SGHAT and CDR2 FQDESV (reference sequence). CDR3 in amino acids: CASSLKRTGGYEQYF. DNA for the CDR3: TGTGCCAGCAGCTTAAAGAGGACAGGGGGCTACGAGCAGTACTTC.

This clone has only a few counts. The CDR3 loop is CASSQDRVRSGRTSYEQYF. The CDR3 region has the DNA TGCGCCAGCAGCCAAGATCGGGTCAGGAGCGGGAGGACCTCCTACGAGCAGTACTTC. The V and J genes are TRBV4-1 and TRBJ2-7; 9 bases fit TRBD2. CDR3 length equals 19 residues. V dropped 0 bases and J dropped 0; count of bases not matched to a gene: 12. CDR1 and CDR2 (germline): MGHRA, YSYEKL.

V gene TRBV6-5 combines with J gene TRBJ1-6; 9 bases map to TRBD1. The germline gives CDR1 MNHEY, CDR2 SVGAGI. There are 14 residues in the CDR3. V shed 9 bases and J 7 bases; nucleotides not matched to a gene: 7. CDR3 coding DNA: TGTGCCAGAGAATTAGGACAGGGGAATTCACCCCTCCACTTT. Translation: CARELGQGNSPLHF.

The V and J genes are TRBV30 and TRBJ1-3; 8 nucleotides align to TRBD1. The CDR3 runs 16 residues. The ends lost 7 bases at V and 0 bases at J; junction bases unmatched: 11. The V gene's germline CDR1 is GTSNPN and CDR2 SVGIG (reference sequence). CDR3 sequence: CALGKDRDASGNTIYF. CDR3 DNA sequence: TGTGCCTTGGGAAAGGACAGGGACGCCTCTGGAAACACCATATATTTT.

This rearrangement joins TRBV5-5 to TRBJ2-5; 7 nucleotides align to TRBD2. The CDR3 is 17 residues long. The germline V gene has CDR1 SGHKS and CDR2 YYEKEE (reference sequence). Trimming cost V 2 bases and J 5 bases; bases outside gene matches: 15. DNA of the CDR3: TGTGCCAGCAGCTTATTAACCCAGATGAGGGGAGGGGAGACCCAGTACTTC. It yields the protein CASSLLTQMRGGETQYF.

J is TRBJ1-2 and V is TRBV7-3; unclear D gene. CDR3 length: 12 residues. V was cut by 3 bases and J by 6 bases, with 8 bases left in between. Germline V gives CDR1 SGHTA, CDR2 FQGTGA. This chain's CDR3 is CASSFDNHGYTF. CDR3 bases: TGTGCCAGCAGCTTTGACAACCATGGCTACACCTTC.

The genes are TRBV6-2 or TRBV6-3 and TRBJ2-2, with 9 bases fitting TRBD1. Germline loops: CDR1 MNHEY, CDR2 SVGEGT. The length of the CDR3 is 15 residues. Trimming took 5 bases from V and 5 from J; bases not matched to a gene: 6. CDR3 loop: CASSNDRGGTGELFF. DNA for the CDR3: TGTGCCAGCAGTAACGACAGGGGGGGTACCGGGGAGCTGTTTTTT.

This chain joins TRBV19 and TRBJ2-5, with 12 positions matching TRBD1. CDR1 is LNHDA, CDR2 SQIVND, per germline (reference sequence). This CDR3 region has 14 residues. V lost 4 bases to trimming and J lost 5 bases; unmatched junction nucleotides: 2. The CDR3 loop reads CASSRDRGHETQYF. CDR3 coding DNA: TGTGCCAGTAGTAGGGACAGGGGGCACGAGACCCAGTACTTC.

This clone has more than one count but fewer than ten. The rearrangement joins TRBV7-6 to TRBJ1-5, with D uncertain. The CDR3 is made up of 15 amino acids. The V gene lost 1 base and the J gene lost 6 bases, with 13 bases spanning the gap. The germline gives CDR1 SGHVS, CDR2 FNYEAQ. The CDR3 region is CASSLDEGFAQPQHF. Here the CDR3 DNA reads TGTGCCAGCAGCTTAGATGAGGGTTTCGCTCAGCCCCAGCATTTT. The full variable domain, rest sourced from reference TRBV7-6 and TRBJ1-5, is GAGVSQSPRYKVTKRGQDVALRCDPISGHVSLYWYRQALGQGPEFLTYFNYEAQQDKSGLPNDRFSAERPEGSISTLTIQRTEQRDSAMYRCASSLDEGFAQPQHFGDGTRLSIL.

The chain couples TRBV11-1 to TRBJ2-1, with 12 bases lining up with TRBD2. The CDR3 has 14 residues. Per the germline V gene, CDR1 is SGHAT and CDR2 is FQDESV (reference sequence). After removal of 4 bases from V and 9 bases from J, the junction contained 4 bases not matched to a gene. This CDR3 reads CASSSTSGRTEQFF. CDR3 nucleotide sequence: TGTGCCAGCAGCTCAACTAGCGGGAGGACTGAGCAGTTCTTC.

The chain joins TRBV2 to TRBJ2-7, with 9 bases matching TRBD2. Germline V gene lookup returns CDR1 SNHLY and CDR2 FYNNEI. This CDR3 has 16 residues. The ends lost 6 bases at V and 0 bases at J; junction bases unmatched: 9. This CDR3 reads CASRGLAGQSSYEQYF. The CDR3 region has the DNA TGTGCCAGCAGGGGGCTAGCGGGACAGAGCTCCTACGAGCAGTACTTC.

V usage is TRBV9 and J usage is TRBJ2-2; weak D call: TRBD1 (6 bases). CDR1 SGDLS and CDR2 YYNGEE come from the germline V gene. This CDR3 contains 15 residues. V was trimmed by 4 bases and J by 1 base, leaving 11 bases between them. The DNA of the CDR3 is TGTGCCAGCAGCACTCGGACAGAGAACACCGGGGAGCTGTTTTTT. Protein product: CASSTRTENTGELFF.

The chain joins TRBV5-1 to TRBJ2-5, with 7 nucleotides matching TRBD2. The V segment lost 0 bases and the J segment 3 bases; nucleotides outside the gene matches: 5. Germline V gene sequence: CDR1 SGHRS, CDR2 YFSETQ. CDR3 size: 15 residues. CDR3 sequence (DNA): TGCGCCAGCAGCTTGGAGGGACTACCTAAAGAGACCCAGTACTTC. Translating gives CASSLEGLPKETQYF.

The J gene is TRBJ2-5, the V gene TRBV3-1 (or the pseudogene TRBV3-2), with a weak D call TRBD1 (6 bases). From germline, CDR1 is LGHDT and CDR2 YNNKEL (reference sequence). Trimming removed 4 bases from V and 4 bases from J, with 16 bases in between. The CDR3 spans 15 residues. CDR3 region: CASSPNPQGLETQYF. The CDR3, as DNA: TGTGCCAGCAGCCCTAACCCTCAGGGGCTAGAGACCCAGTACTTC.

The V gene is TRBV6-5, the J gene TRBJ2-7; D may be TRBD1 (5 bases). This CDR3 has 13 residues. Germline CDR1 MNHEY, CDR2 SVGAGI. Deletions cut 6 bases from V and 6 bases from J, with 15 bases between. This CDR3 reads CASSSSQGGEQYF. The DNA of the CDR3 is TGTGCCAGCAGCTCCAGCCAGGGTGGCGAGCAGTACTTC.

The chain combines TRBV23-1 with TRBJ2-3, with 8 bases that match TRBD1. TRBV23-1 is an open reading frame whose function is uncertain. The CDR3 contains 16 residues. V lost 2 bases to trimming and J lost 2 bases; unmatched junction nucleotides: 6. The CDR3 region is CASSQQTGVDTDTQYF. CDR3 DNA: TGCGCCAGCAGTCAACAGACAGGGGTGGACACAGATACGCAGTATTTT.

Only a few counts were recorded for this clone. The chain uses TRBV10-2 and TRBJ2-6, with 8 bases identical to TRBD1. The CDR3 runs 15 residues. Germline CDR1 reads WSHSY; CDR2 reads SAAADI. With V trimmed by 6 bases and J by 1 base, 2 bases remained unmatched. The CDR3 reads CASRDRVSGANVLTF. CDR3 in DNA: TGCGCCAGCAGGGACAGGGTTTCTGGGGCCAACGTCCTGACTTTC.